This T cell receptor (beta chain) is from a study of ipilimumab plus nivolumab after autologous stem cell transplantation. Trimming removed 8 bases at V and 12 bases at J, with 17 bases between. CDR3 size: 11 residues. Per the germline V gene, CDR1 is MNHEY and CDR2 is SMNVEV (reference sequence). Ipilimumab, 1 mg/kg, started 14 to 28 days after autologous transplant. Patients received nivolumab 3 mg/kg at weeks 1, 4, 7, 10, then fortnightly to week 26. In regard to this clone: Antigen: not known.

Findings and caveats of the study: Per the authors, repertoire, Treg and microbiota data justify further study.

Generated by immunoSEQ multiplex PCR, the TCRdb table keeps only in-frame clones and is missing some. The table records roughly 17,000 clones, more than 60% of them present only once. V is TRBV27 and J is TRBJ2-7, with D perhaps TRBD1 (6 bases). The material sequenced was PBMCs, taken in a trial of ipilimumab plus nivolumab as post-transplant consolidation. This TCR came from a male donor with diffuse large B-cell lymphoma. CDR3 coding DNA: TGTGCCAGCGGTTCTCCGGGACAACGGTACTTC. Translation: CASGSPGQRYF.